These 23 T cell receptor beta chains were all obtained from the same sample, sequenced in a study of Ad26.COV2.S vaccination and SARS-CoV-2 variants. TCRdb keeps only in-frame clones here, not all; method: immunoSEQ multiplex PCR. The table has roughly 400,000 clones, roughly 91% seen once; the top ten hold less than 5.5%. Treatment of the sample: around 19 received Ad26.COV2.S at low or high dose, single or two shots; roughly 5 received placebo; per-sample allocation not given. Sampling happened 63 days after the first vaccine or placebo injection. Specimen: peripheral blood, collected in a trial of Ad26.COV2.S vaccine versus placebo. All receptors come from a person between 18 and 59 years old who received the Ad26.COV2.S COVID-19 vaccine or a placebo.

As regards this clone: In the same sample, other DNA sequences code for this CDR3. The CDR3 here is CASSSRDTQYF. The CDR3 region has the DNA TGTGCCAGCTCCTCCCGGGATACGCAGTATTTT. The chain links TRBV27 to TRBJ2-3; D not resolved. This CDR3 is 11 amino acids long. Germline V gene sequence: CDR1 MNHEY, CDR2 SMNVEV (reference sequence). Trimming removed 8 bases from V and 6 bases from J, with 9 bases in between.

This chain joins TRBV5-6 and TRBJ2-7, with D possibly called TRBD1 or TRBD2 (5 bases each). The CDR3 contains 17 residues. The germline CDR1 and CDR2 sequences are SGHDT and YYEEEE. Trimming shortened V by 3 bases and J by 3 bases, and 22 bases separated the two germline ends. In DNA, the CDR3 is TGTGCCAGCAGCTCCCCGTATGGGGCCTATGGGGGCTACGAGCAGTACTTC. Amino acids: CASSSPYGAYGGYEQYF.

The gene calls are TRBV7-9 and TRBJ2-3; D perhaps matches TRBD1 (6 bases). Between the trimmed V and J ends, which lost 3 bases and 4 bases, there was a span of 14 bases. Germline CDR1 reads SEHNR; CDR2 reads FQNEAQ (reference sequence). CDR3 length: 15 residues. In nucleotides, the CDR3 is TGTGCCAGCAGCTTTACAGGGAATAGGGCAGATACGCAGTATTTT. As protein: CASSFTGNRADTQYF.

This chain links TRBV9 with TRBJ2-7, with 7 bases lining up with TRBD1. Germline V gene sequence: CDR1 SGDLS, CDR2 YYNGEE. This CDR3 region has 14 residues. The V segment lost 3 bases and the J segment 2 bases; nucleotides outside the gene matches: 5. CDR3 nucleotide sequence: TGTGCCAGCAGCGCCAGACAGGGTCCCTACGAGCAGTACTTC. It codes for CASSARQGPYEQYF. Variable domain in full (rest from reference TRBV9 and TRBJ2-7): DSGVTQTPKHLITATGQRVTLRCSPRSGDLSVYWYQQSLDQGLQFLIQYYNGEERAKGNILERFSAQQFPDLHSELNLSSLELGDSALYFCASSARQGPYEQYFGPGTRLTVT.

The genes are TRBV7-9 and TRBJ1-1, with a possible D match to TRBD1 (5 bases). V lost 1 base, J lost 1 base, and 7 bases lay in between. Germline V gene data show CDR1 as SEHNR and CDR2 as FQNEAQ (reference sequence). CDR3 length: 14 amino acids. CDR3 sequence: CASSLGGKNTEAFF. In nucleotides, the CDR3 is TGTGCCAGCAGCTTAGGGGGGAAGAACACTGAAGCTTTCTTT.

This chain joins TRBV4-1 and TRBJ2-2; perhaps TRBD1 as D (6 bases). There are 14 residues in the CDR3. CDR1 is MGHRA, CDR2 YSYEKL, per germline. V gave up 3 bases and J gave up 7 bases, with 12 bases separating them. The CDR3 sequence: CASSHPGQSGELFF. The CDR3, as DNA: TGCGCCAGCAGCCACCCCGGACAGAGCGGGGAGCTGTTTTTT.

V and J are TRBV11-3 and TRBJ1-1; perhaps TRBD1 as D (5 bases). CDR3 length: 15 amino acids. The V gene lost 4 bases and the J gene lost 1 base, with 13 bases spanning the gap. CDR1 and CDR2 (germline): SGHNT, YENEEA. CDR3 sequence: CASSSGGGSNTEAFF. Written as DNA, the CDR3 is TGTGCCAGCAGCTCCGGTGGGGGGTCGAACACTGAAGCTTTCTTT.

The CDR3 region is CSVSPRGASYNEQFF. DNA for the CDR3: TGCAGCGTCTCTCCCAGGGGGGCTTCCTACAATGAGCAGTTCTTC. The rearrangement links TRBV29-1 to TRBJ2-1, with D perhaps TRBD1 (7 bases). Trimming took off 6 bases at V and 1 base at J, with 16 bases between the two ends. Germline V gene lookup returns CDR1 SQVTM and CDR2 ANQGSEA. The CDR3 runs to 15 residues.

This clone was detected a few times. The rearrangement links TRBV25-1 to TRBJ2-5, with a tentative D call TRBD2 (5 bases). The CDR3 length is 14 residues. CDR1 is MGHDK, CDR2 SYGVNS, per germline. Between the trimmed V and J ends, which lost 5 bases and 2 bases, there was a span of 12 bases. CDR3 sequence reads: CASSIGLEQETQYF. The DNA of the CDR3 is TGTGCCAGCAGTATAGGACTTGAGCAAGAGACCCAGTACTTC.

The chain employs TRBV11-3 and TRBJ2-1; 13 nucleotides align to TRBD2. This CDR3 has 15 amino acids. The germline V gene has CDR1 SGHNT and CDR2 YENEEA. V trimming: 5 bases; J trimming: 7 bases; junction bases outside the gene matches: 5. Here the CDR3 reads CASSLRTSGSNEQFF. The CDR3 DNA reads as TGTGCCAGCAGCCTAAGGACTAGCGGGAGTAATGAGCAGTTCTTC.

The chain uses TRBV28 and TRBJ1-2; TRBD1 agrees at 10 bases. The CDR3 contains 13 residues. Germline loops: CDR1 MDHEN, CDR2 SYDVKM. V shed 4 bases, J shed 8 bases, and the junction held 4 bases outside the gene matches. For the CDR3, the DNA is TGTGCCAGCAGTTCGGACAGGGGGAGAGGCTACACCTTC. Translated, it gives CASSSDRGRGYTF.

This chain links TRBV19 with TRBJ1-1, with D perhaps TRBD1 (6 bases). The CDR3 covers 13 residues. CDR1 and CDR2 from the germline V gene are LNHDA and SQIVND (reference sequence). V lost 7 bases, J lost 4 bases, and 13 bases lay in between. CDR3 in amino acids: CASTRGRATEAFF. CDR3 DNA: TGTGCCAGTACCCGGGGGCGAGCCACTGAAGCTTTCTTT.

This clone has a count of ten or more. This rearrangement joins TRBV27 to TRBJ1-5; TRBD1 is a possible D gene (5 bases). Looked up from germline, CDR1 is MNHEY and CDR2 is SMNVEV (reference sequence). Trimming took 5 bases from V and 5 from J, leaving 19 bases between them. This CDR3 has 16 residues. The CDR3 nucleotides are TGTGCCAGCAGTATCAGGGTCGGAGTTAAGGATCAGCCCCAGCATTTT. It specifies CASSIRVGVKDQPQHF.

The chain employs TRBV11-3 and TRBJ2-2; D gene uncertain. CDR1 SGHNT and CDR2 YENEEA come from the germline V gene. V was clipped by 3 bases and J by 6 bases, with 5 bases between them. This CDR3 has 12 residues. The CDR3 loop is CASSLNPGELFF. In DNA form, the CDR3 reads TGTGCCAGCAGCTTGAATCCCGGGGAGCTGTTTTTT.

This chain connects TRBV29-1 to TRBJ1-4; 7 nucleotides match TRBD1. In germline, CDR1 is SQVTM, CDR2 ANQGSEA. The CDR3 covers 14 residues. V gave up 7 bases and J gave up 3 bases; unmatched junction bases: 8. The CDR3 spells CSAGGGQPNEKLFF. CDR3 in DNA: TGCAGCGCAGGGGGGGGACAGCCTAATGAAAAACTGTTTTTT.

The rearrangement uses TRBV19 and TRBJ1-1; TRBD1 matches 7 bases. V shed 5 bases, J shed 0 bases, and the junction held 3 bases outside the gene matches. Germline CDR1 and CDR2: LNHDA and SQIVND (reference sequence). The CDR3 has 14 residues. CDR3 sequence (DNA): TGTGCCAGTAGTGTGGGACAGCTGAACACTGAAGCTTTCTTT. This gives the protein CASSVGQLNTEAFF. The entire variable domain, with the rest obtained from reference TRBV19 and TRBJ1-1, is as follows: DGGITQSPKYLFRKEGQNVTLSCEQNLNHDAMYWYRQDPGQGLRLIYYSQIVNDFQKGDIAEGYSVSREKKESFPLTVTSAQKNPTAFYLCASSVGQLNTEAFFGQGTRLTVV.

Details on this clone: The junction departs from the called germline gene at one end, perhaps through a read error. V and J are TRBV7-7 and TRBJ2-5, with D possibly TRBD1 on 6 matching bases. The CDR3 contains 14 residues. Germline V gene sequence: CDR1 SSHAT, CDR2 FNYEAQ (reference sequence). Here the CDR3 DNA reads TGTGCTAGCAGCTCAGGGGTTAATCAAGAGACCCAGTACTTC. As protein: CASSSGVNQETQYF.

The chain is built from TRBV29-1 and TRBJ2-2; TRBD1 is a possible D gene (5 bases). The CDR3 sequence is 12 residues long. Between the trimmed V and J ends, which lost 6 bases and 4 bases, there was a span of 9 bases. Germline V lookup: CDR1 SQVTM, CDR2 ANQGSEA. CDR3 loop: CSVGDSTGELFF. CDR3 coding DNA: TGCAGCGTGGGTGACAGCACCGGGGAGCTGTTTTTT.

This chain uses TRBV24-1 with TRBJ2-1, with no clear D. There are 16 residues in the CDR3. The V gene's germline CDR1 is KGHDR and CDR2 SFDVKD. The V end lost 5 bases, the J end lost 0 bases, and 13 bases lay between the germline ends. CDR3 DNA: TGTGCCACCAGTGCTGTACTTCCTGGCTCCTACAATGAGCAGTTCTTC. It is translated as CATSAVLPGSYNEQFF.

The rearrangement uses TRBV27 and TRBJ1-4; D remains ambiguous. The CDR3 has 12 residues. Germline V gene data show CDR1 as MNHEY and CDR2 as SMNVEV (reference sequence). V dropped 5 bases and J dropped 11 bases, with 12 bases sitting between them. CDR3 region: CASSHSGGKLFF. The CDR3 DNA sequence: TGTGCCAGCAGTCACTCTGGTGGGAAACTGTTTTTT.

This clone has only a few counts. The chain uses TRBV19 and TRBJ1-4, with a possible D match to TRBD1 (6 bases). Trimming cost V 7 bases and J 8 bases, with 14 bases left between them. This CDR3 contains 13 residues. Germline V CDR1 and CDR2: LNHDA, SQIVND (reference sequence). The CDR3 sequence is CASTRGADEKLFF. The CDR3 DNA follows: TGTGCCAGTACTAGGGGGGCTGACGAAAAACTGTTTTTT.

V usage is TRBV6-5 and J usage is TRBJ2-7; D might be TRBD1 (5 bases). CDR3 length: 13 amino acids. Germline CDR1 MNHEY, CDR2 SVGAGI. Trimming stripped 4 bases from V and 3 bases from J, with 10 bases between. The CDR3 sequence: CASSSTGSYEQYF. DNA of the CDR3: TGTGCCAGCAGTTCAACAGGCAGCTACGAGCAGTACTTC.

The chain carries TRBV28 and TRBJ1-5, with TRBD1 identical over 7 bases. The CDR3 covers 15 residues. The V gene end was trimmed by 7 bases and the J gene end by 0 bases; junction bases not matched to a gene: 6. The V gene's germline CDR1 is MDHEN and CDR2 SYDVKM. The CDR3 region is CASTEDRYSNQPQHF. CDR3 sequence (DNA): TGTGCCAGCACCGAGGACAGGTATAGCAATCAGCCCCAGCATTTT.